These 11 T cell receptor beta chains share one sample of origin, sequenced in a study of T cells in Graves' hyperthyroidism and ophthalmopathy. TCR beta CDR3 region amplification was performed from RNA transcripts. The TCR CDR3 first-round RT-PCR relied on the HTBI primer set. TCRdb recomputed calls from the multiplex PCR reads with MiXCR, one row per CDR3 protein. The sample lists around 400,000 distinct CDR3 sequences; around 13% were seen once. Sequenced material: blood. The receptors come from a woman younger than 35 with Graves' hyperthyroidism.

Worth noting for this clonotype: A read error may explain this, as a much larger clone is one base away. The chain joins TRBV12-3 or TRBV12-4 to TRBJ2-3; D gene ambiguous. CDR3 length: 14 residues. V was trimmed by 7 bases and J by 5 bases, leaving 16 bases between them. This CDR3 reads CASTVKGRRDTQYF. DNA for the CDR3: TGTGCCAGCACCGTTAAGGGAAGGCGAGATACGCAGTATTTT.

This clonotype showed up many times. This chain's CDR3 is CASSQRQNQPQHF. The CDR3 region has the DNA TGTGCCAGCAGTCAAAGGCAGAATCAGCCCCAGCATTTT. The rearrangement links TRBV12-3 or TRBV12-4 to TRBJ1-5; D not resolved. Trimming cost V 5 bases and J 4 bases, with 9 bases left between them. CDR3 length: 13 amino acids.

As for this clonotype: A read error may explain this, as a much larger clone is one base away. The chain links TRBV9 to TRBJ2-1; 9 positions match TRBD1. The germline CDR1 and CDR2 sequences are SGDLS and YYNGEE. The CDR3 contains 15 residues. CDR3 DNA sequence: TGTGCCAGCAGCTTCGACAGGGGGATCCACAATGAGCAGTCCTTC. This sequence encodes CASSFDRGIHNEQSF.

This clonotype appeared many times. The V call is TRBV7-2, the J call TRBJ2-7; the D gene is possibly TRBD1 (5 bases). Germline loops: CDR1 SGHTA, CDR2 FQGNSA. The CDR3 is made up of 11 amino acids. V was trimmed by 7 bases and J by 6 bases, leaving 10 bases between them. CDR3 DNA sequence: TGTGCCAGCACCCTAGGGGTCGAGCAGTACTTC. Translation gives CASTLGVEQYF.

This clonotype was seen only a few times. The rearrangement uses TRBV9 and TRBJ2-5, with 7 bases that match TRBD2. The germline gives CDR1 SGDLS, CDR2 YYNGEE. With 3 bases clipped from V and 2 bases from J, the junction kept 7 bases outside the gene matches. This CDR3 spans 15 amino acids. The CDR3 spells CASSDLGAGQETQYF. In DNA form, the CDR3 reads TGTGCCAGCAGCGATCTGGGAGCGGGGCAAGAGACCCAGTACTTC. Drawing the rest from reference TRBV9 and TRBJ2-5, the complete variable domain is DSGVTQTPKHLITATGQRVTLRCSPRSGDLSVYWYQQSLDQGLQFLIQYYNGEERAKGNILERFSAQQFPDLHSELNLSSLELGDSALYFCASSDLGAGQETQYFGPGTRLLVL.

This clonotype was seen ten or more times. This sequence joins TRBV6-1 and TRBJ1-5, with 8 positions matching TRBD1. Germline V gene sequence: CDR1 MNHNS, CDR2 SASEGT. J gave up 5 bases and V 6 bases, and 12 bases lay outside the gene matches. CDR3 length: 16 residues. CDR3 sequence (DNA): TGTGCCAGCAGACTCAGGACAGGGTTTATCGATCAGCCCCAGCATTTT. It encodes CASRLRTGFIDQPQHF.

Regarding this clonotype: Possible read error: a much larger clone is one base away. This chain uses TRBV7-9 with TRBJ2-1, with D perhaps TRBD2 (5 bases). The CDR3 is made up of 13 amino acids. Germline CDR1 reads SEHNR; CDR2 reads FQNEAQ (reference sequence). CDR3 coding DNA: TGTGCCAGCAGCCCGACGGGAATGTATGAGCGGTTCTTC. Residues: CASSPTGMYERFF.

As for this clonotype: Just one base apart from a much larger clone, this may be a read error. This sequence joins TRBV5-1 and TRBJ1-3; D ambiguous. V shed 1 base and J shed 0 bases, with 2 bases lying between them. The CDR3 length is 13 residues. The germline gives CDR1 SGHRS, CDR2 YFSETQ. CDR3 DNA sequence: TGCGCCAGCAGCTTGCCCTCTGGAAACACCATATATTTT. This codes for CASSLPSGNTIYF.

This clonotype was detected many times. The CDR3 region has the DNA TGTGCCAGCAGCCAAGGTGCAGGGTACGGCACCGGGGAGCTGTTTTTT. Translation: CASSQGAGYGTGELFF. The J gene is TRBJ2-2, the V gene TRBV3-1; D may be TRBD1 (5 bases). V was cut by 1 base and J by 4 bases, with 13 bases left in between. The CDR3 totals 16 residues. The germline CDR1 and CDR2 sequences are LGHDT and YNNKEL (reference sequence).

This clonotype was picked up a small number of times. The V call is TRBV6-1, the J call TRBJ1-5; D perhaps matches TRBD1 (6 bases). Trimming took 3 bases from V and 6 from J, leaving 9 bases between them. The CDR3 contains 13 residues. The V gene's germline CDR1 is MNHNS and CDR2 SASEGT. The CDR3 sequence: CASSDRGFQPQHF. The DNA for the CDR3 is TGTGCCAGCAGTGACAGGGGTTTTCAGCCCCAGCATTTT.

This clonotype is labeled as large. The chain employs TRBV12-3 or TRBV12-4 and TRBJ1-2, with a possible D match to TRBD1 (6 bases). The CDR3 extends over 11 amino acids. V was trimmed by 5 bases and J by 8 bases, leaving 9 bases between them. CDR3 DNA sequence: TGTGCCAGCAGTCTGGGGACAGGCTACACCTTC. Protein: CASSLGTGYTF.